This T cell receptor beta chain was sequenced for a study of blood T cell repertoires in COVID-19. The CDR3 is made up of 16 amino acids. Trimming took 0 bases from V and 0 from J, leaving 10 bases between them. CDR1 and CDR2 (germline): LGHDT, YNNKEL (reference sequence). Assay: immunoSEQ multiplex PCR; the TCRdb copy retains only in-frame clones and omits some. The sample consists of some 69,000 clones, around nine tenths of them appearing once. The V call is TRBV3-1 (or the pseudogene TRBV3-2), the J call TRBJ2-3, with D tentatively TRBD2 (5 bases). The source material was peripheral blood. The clonotype comes from a man aged 60 to 69 with acute or convalescent COVID-19. For the CDR3, the DNA is TGTGCCAGCAGCCAAGATGAGGGCCGAAGCACAGATACGCAGTATTTT. Translation: CASSQDEGRSTDTQYF.